The present entry profiles one TCR beta chain with its context. Its antigen has not been determined. No qualities accompany the bases; no much larger clone lies one base away. The donors were healthy, HIV-negative adults who had no recently reported acute infections or vaccinations. All donors were Caucasian adults living in Nashville, Tennessee, USA. Magnetic negative selection was used to enrich CD4+ T cells, after which naive cells were positively selected on CD45RA and the negative fraction became the memory subset. After blood collection by leukapheresis, PBMCs were isolated using Ficoll-Histopaque density gradient centrifugation and then cryopreserved in the vapor phase of liquid nitrogen. Purity and quantity of every magnetically sorted T cell population were checked by analytical flow cytometry. Genomic DNA was isolated from each sorted fraction and quantified by UV absorbance on a Nanodrop 2000c.

This sample is drawn from a study of shared clonotypes between healthy human individuals (dated by TCRdb to the early 2020s). Study-level background: The cohort included three men and a couple of women between 18 and 49 years of age. To increase sequencing depth and limit assay-specific biases, different laboratories used diverse techniques to prepare libraries and sequence TCR repertoires. Each donor's leukapheresis produced roughly between roughly 0.94 and 9.5 billion PBMCs. For each donor, three plates each were used for CD4 naive and CD4 memory, two plates were used for CD8 naive, and one plate was used for CD8 memory. Blood TCR repertoires of about five healthy adults were deeply sequenced to estimate repertoire size and the extent of clonotype sharing between individuals. Overall results and qualifications from the work: Pairwise subsampling indicated that sequencing depth was expected to affect the degree of clonotype sharing among donors. Across four donors, about 4.5% of naive CD4, approximately 3.5% of naive CD8, 2% to 2.5% of memory CD4, and approximately 0.4% of memory CD8 clonotypes were shared. Clonotypes shared by all four sorted-subset donors showed higher generation probabilities than non-shared clonotypes. Naive subsets generally had larger estimated clonotype richness than memory subsets. Incomplete sequencing was indicated by rarefaction of sorted-subset datasets, despite the large sequencing depth. The genetic and exposure-history diversity represented was limited by the small number of donors. Only blood was sampled, and tissue TCR repertoires likely differ from those in blood.

V is clipped by 4 bases and J by 2 bases, and the sequence between their germline boundaries is 12 bases long. The CDR3 runs 14 residues from the cysteine to the phenylalanine. The DNA shown is the 42-base CDR3, in frame from base 1. The CDR1 and CDR2 encoded by the germline V gene are SGHTA and FQGNSA. Using the deep immunoSEQ assay, TCR CDR3 regions were amplified from genomic DNA by multiplex PCR. Extracted genomic DNA from each cell subset was spread evenly across all wells of several immunoSEQ 96-well plates, with each plate serving as a replicate. Each replicate PCR for sorted subsets received 200 ng genomic DNA, equal to roughly 29,000 T cell genomes. Purified libraries were quantified with a Qubit 3.0 fluorometer, sized on a Bioanalyzer 2100, and re-quantified with the KAPA Library Quantification kit. Every immunoSEQ 96-well plate was sequenced on a dedicated single-read 150-cycle Illumina NextSeq 550 flow cell. The original methods were these. Because only junctional sequences without quality scores were contained in the immunoSEQ output, filtering matching that applied to full-length reads could not be performed. Sequences were annotated with PyIR, a Python wrapper for IgBLAST v1.9, using IMGT germline references to assign V/J genes and CDR3. Reads with weak V/J assignments (E-value above 1e-6), missing CDR3, stop codons, out-of-frame junctions, or ambiguous translated residues were removed. A V3J clonotype was defined by an identical inferred V gene, J gene, and CDR3 amino acid sequence. The percentage overlap between two repertoires was calculated by dividing the number of shared unique clonotypes by the size of the smaller repertoire. Richness of each repertoire was evaluated using RTK rarefaction, the Chao1 estimator, and Recon v2.1 estimates of unobserved clonotypes. For all TCRbeta clonotypes obtained by the gDNA method from a handful of donors, generation probabilities were computed with OLGA. The clones in this table, taken by TCRdb from immuneACCESS, are in-frame only. Not every clone is retained; where verified, under half of the shortfall comes from an unresolved V gene, and the cause of the rest is unknown. The V and J calls and the clone size are those of that table, but D and trimming were determined from the DNA. Recorded for this sample are 950,000 to 1,300,000 clones; approximately 76% of them occurred a single time. The ten largest clones capture 1.2% to 1.5% of the sample.

The source of this sequence is a man aged 18 to 29 in good health. Input material: memory CD4+ T cells sorted from blood. The intended sense of this specimen's cell subset or site label: CD45RA-negative fraction. The chain is encoded by TRBV7-2 joined to TRBJ2-7; the D gene assignment is ambiguous. The DNA reads as follows: TGTGCCAGCAGCTCAGCGTCCTTGACCTACGAGCAGTACTTC. Translation gives CASSSASLTYEQYF.